This T cell receptor (beta chain) was found in a study of CD8 T cells in Susac syndrome (dated by TCRdb to between 2018 and 2021). Describing the broader study: The study used repertoire sequencing to test whether antigen drove CD8+ T cell activation and differentiation in Susac syndrome. The clonality of the CD8+ T cell repertoire was compared across over 9 healthy donors, some 14 Susac syndrome patients and under 19 multiple sclerosis patients. Paper-wide results and their limitations: The study acknowledged that relatively few individuals were included in the TCR sequencing and HLA analysis.

In the case of this clonotype: Its antigen target is currently unknown. Nothing much larger sits one base from this clone, and base qualities are not available.

RNA was extracted using the RNeasy kit, and about 0.45 to 1 ug of the RNA was reverse transcribed with random hexamers. The immunoSEQ multiplex PCR assay, which covers 54 Vbeta and 13 Jbeta segments, was used to amplify TCR beta CDR3 regions. PCR amplification bias was corrected using a synthetic template baseline for primer optimization and computational correction. On the study's bioinformatics: Reads were assigned to V, D and J genes according to IMGT and analyzed in immunoSEQ Analyzer, with only productive sequences retained. Clonality was calculated as one minus the Shannon entropy normalized by log2 of the number of productive unique sequences. For each patient and control, public and private clones were evaluated within the 100 most prevalent clones. Clones were defined as Susac-specific if absent from the healthy and MS cohorts, from around 1,000 published viral clones and from other ImmuneACCESS disease sequences. In-frame beta chains were kept once TCRdb had trimmed the public reads at Q25 with fastp and called clones with MiXCR. Each CDR3 protein appears once, grouped with its most common genes and DNA. TCRdb, rather than the study authors, made the V and J calls. Here the sample has 70,000 to 100,000 distinct CDR3 sequences; about 93% occur a single time. The leading ten clones occupy 0.25% to 0.4% of the sample.

Peripheral blood CD8+ and CD4+ T cells from healthy donors, Susac syndrome patients and multiple sclerosis patients were profiled by high-throughput TCR beta sequencing. The healthy donors served as controls matched for age and sex. Bulk CD8+ and CD4+ T cells were purified by magnetic negative isolation, while CD8+ TEMRA cells were enriched using FACS. Blood was collected in EDTA tubes and processed within 24 hours, with PBMCs isolated through density gradient centrifugation. PBMCs destined for TCR sequencing were cryopreserved in liquid nitrogen and later thawed in a 37 °C water bath. The sorted or isolated CD4+, CD8+ and CD8+ TEMRA cells reached a purity of at least 90%. The V end loses 3 bases and the J end loses 2 bases, and a stretch of 13 bases separates them. The germline V gene encodes CDR1 LGHDT and CDR2 YNNKEL (reference sequence). Inclusive of the bounding cysteine and phenylalanine, the CDR3 is 15 residues long. Only CDR3 DNA is held: 45 bases, read in frame from base 1.

Sequencing used CD8+ T cells from PBMCs. The clonotype comes from a human donor in good health. The chain is made from TRBV3-1 and TRBJ2-5; a tentative D call is TRBD1 (6 bases match). The CDR3 is CASSQGATFQETQYF. In nucleotides, the sequence is TGTGCCAGCAGCCAGGGGGCGACGTTTCAAGAGACCCAGTACTTC.